This is a list of T cell receptor beta chains from one sample in a study of post-analysis software for immune sequencing data. MiXCR, run by TCRdb on the PCR reads, gives a single entry per CDR3 protein. The sample lists approximately 160,000 distinct CDR3 sequences, approximately 30% seen once, with about 1.6% in the top ten. The sequenced sample consisted of blood. Source of these receptors: a girl between 5 and 17 years old with multiple sclerosis. The CDR3 runs from the conserved cysteine through the conserved F or W. The D gene is left open where the match is weak. Rows give clone size only sometimes, using once, few, many, or a class for an expanded clone.

size,D,V,J,length,DNA,CDR3
many,TRBD2,TRBV4-1,TRBJ2-7,15,TGCGCCAGCAGCCCCGCGGGAGGACGGACTTACGAGCAGTACTTC,CASSPAGGRTYEQYF
.,TRBD2,TRBV15,TRBJ2-1,16,TGTGCCACCAGCCGGGGTCTAGCGGGAGTTCTCGGTGAGCAGTTCTTC,CATSRGLAGVLGEQFF
many,TRBD1,TRBV7-9,TRBJ2-1,15,TGTGCCAGCAGAGGCTTCATGACAGGGGACAATGAGCAGTTCTTC,CASRGFMTGDNEQFF
few,TRBD2,TRBV20-1,TRBJ2-5,15,TGCAGTGCTAGCGGACTAGCGGGGTACCAAGAGACCCAGTACTTC,CSASGLAGYQETQYF
many,.,TRBV27,TRBJ2-7,15,TGTGCCAGCAGTTTCCGGGTGGAGGGTTTCGACGAGCAGTACTTC,CASSFRVEGFDEQYF
few,.,TRBV28,TRBJ2-2,15,TGTGCCAGCCCACCGCACGATCTGAACACCGGGGAGCTGTTTTTT,CASPPHDLNTGELFF
few,.,TRBV29-1,TRBJ2-5,11,TGCAGCGGTTCCTTATACAATGAGCAGTACTTC,CSGSLYNEQYF
.,TRBD1,TRBV3-1,TRBJ1-1,15,TGTGCCAGCAGTCGGGGGACAGGGAGGGACACTGAAGCTTTCTTT,CASSRGTGRDTEAFF
many,.,TRBV5-1,TRBJ1-1,14,TGCGCCAGCAGCTTAGGCTTTATGAACACTGAAGCTTTCTTT,CASSLGFMNTEAFF
.,.,TRBV6-1,TRBJ2-4,20,TGTGCCAGCAGTGAAGCCATACAGGGAACCAGACCCATATCCCGGAACATTCAGTACTTC,CASSEAIQGTRPISRNIQYF
many,.,TRBV28,TRBJ1-5,18,TGTGCCAGCAGCGGGGACGCTTTAGGCGGGGATAGCAATCAGCCCCAGCATTTT,CASSGDALGGDSNQPQHF
.,.,TRBV30,TRBJ1-1,12,TGTGCCTGGAGTCCGACTCTCAATGAAGCTTTCTTT,CAWSPTLNEAFF
many,.,TRBV12-3/TRBV12-4,TRBJ1-5,14,TGTGCCAGCAGTACTTGGGGGGAGGGACAGCCCCAGCATTTT,CASSTWGEGQPQHF
.,TRBD2,TRBV7-8,TRBJ2-2,15,TGTGCCTGGGGGGGGAGTTGGTCCGAGACCGGGGAGCTGTTTTTT,CAWGGSWSETGELFF
.,.,TRBV7-8,TRBJ2-1,15,TGTGCCAGCAGTCGTCAGGGGGGCGGCTACAATGAGCAGTTCTTC,CASSRQGGGYNEQFF
.,.,TRBV20-1,TRBJ2-7,14,TGCAGTGCTCACCGGACGCTCAGTGCGGAGGCCCAGTACTTC,CSAHRTLSAEAQYF
.,TRBD1,TRBV10-1,TRBJ2-7,15,TGCGCCAGCAGTGAATCCGGGACAGGCTCCTACGAGCAGTACTTC,CASSESGTGSYEQYF
many,TRBD2,TRBV7-9,TRBJ2-5,14,TGTGCCAGCAGGGAACTAGCGGGAGTTGGGACCCAGTACTTC,CASRELAGVGTQYF
many,.,TRBV20-1,TRBJ1-2,12,TGCAGTGCTAGTGGCCAGGACTATGGCTACACCTTC,CSASGQDYGYTF
few,TRBD2,TRBV11-3,TRBJ2-1,15,TGTGCCAGCAGCTACGGGACTAGCGGGAGAAATGAGCAGTTCTTC,CASSYGTSGRNEQFF
.,TRBD1,TRBV20-1,TRBJ2-3,14,TGCAGTGCCGATCCGGGGACAGGGACAGATACGCAGTATTTT,CSADPGTGTDTQYF
.,TRBD1,TRBV5-1,TRBJ2-2,15,TGCGCCAGCAGCACGGACAGGTTCAACACCGGGGAGCTGTTTTTT,CASSTDRFNTGELFF
many,TRBD1,TRBV5-5,TRBJ1-2,15,TGTGCCAGCAGCTTGGGACAGGGAGCTAACTATGGCTACACCTTC,CASSLGQGANYGYTF
.,TRBD1,TRBV28,TRBJ2-2,16,TGTGCCAGCAGCGGTCAGGGACAGGGGGCTTTCGGGGAGCTGTTTTTT,CASSGQGQGAFGELFF
few,.,TRBV28,TRBJ2-1,16,TGTGCCGGCAGTTTAAATGAGGGTGGGTCCTACAATGAGCAGTTCTTC,CAGSLNEGGSYNEQFF
.,TRBD1,TRBV15,TRBJ1-5,16,TGTGCCACCAGCAGAGTTCCGGGACAGGGGTTCCAGCCCCAGCATTTT,CATSRVPGQGFQPQHF
.,TRBD2,TRBV30,TRBJ2-3,16,TGTGCCTGGACAGGGGGCGAAGCGGGAGGGCCAGATACGCAGTATTTT,CAWTGGEAGGPDTQYF
many,TRBD1,TRBV10-3,TRBJ2-5,12,TGTGCCATCGGACAGGCTCAAGAGACCCAGTACTTC,CAIGQAQETQYF
few,TRBD2,TRBV12-3/TRBV12-4,TRBJ2-3,15,TGTGCCAGCAGTTTACCTAGCGGGAGAACAGATACGCAGTATTTT,CASSLPSGRTDTQYF
many,.,TRBV24-1,TRBJ2-1,12,TGTGCCACCAGTCACGGGAACAATGAGCAGTTCTTC,CATSHGNNEQFF
many,TRBD1,TRBV15,TRBJ2-1,16,TGTGCCACCAGCAGAGAACGGACAGGGAGTTCGGGTGAGCAGTTCTTC,CATSRERTGSSGEQFF
few,.,TRBV12-3/TRBV12-4,TRBJ1-6,15,TGTGCCAGCAGTCGCGGGGGGGCAGAACGGTCACCCCTCCACTTT,CASSRGGAERSPLHF
many,TRBD1,TRBV9,TRBJ2-1,14,TGTGCCAGCAGCAACCGGGACAGGGTGGATGAGCAGTTCTTC,CASSNRDRVDEQFF
.,.,TRBV27,TRBJ2-7,20,TGTGCCAGCAGTTTATCGTCAGAGGGTTTTGGGCAGGGGCTAACCTACGAGCAGTACTTC,CASSLSSEGFGQGLTYEQYF
many,.,TRBV24-1,TRBJ2-5,14,TGTGCCACCAGTGATCCTGCTTGGCAAGAGACCCAGTACTTC,CATSDPAWQETQYF
.,.,TRBV28,TRBJ1-2,13,TGTGCCAGCAGTTTTCGGACAAATTATGGCTACACCTTC,CASSFRTNYGYTF
.,TRBD1,TRBV6-6,TRBJ2-2,16,TGTGCCAGCAGCCTGGGGACAGGGGCTTACCCCGGGGAGCTGTTTTTT,CASSLGTGAYPGELFF
few,.,TRBV6-1,TRBJ2-1,17,TGTGCCAGCAGTGAAGTGGGGCGACGACCCTCCTACAATGAGCAGTTCTTC,CASSEVGRRPSYNEQFF
few,.,TRBV24-1,TRBJ1-5,13,TGTGCCACCGGGACGGGGAATAATCAGCCCCAGCATTTT,CATGTGNNQPQHF
.,.,TRBV12-3/TRBV12-4,TRBJ2-2,15,TGTGCCAGCACCCCAGGAGGGAGAAGAACCGGGGAGCTGTTTTTT,CASTPGGRRTGELFF
many,.,TRBV20-1,TRBJ2-3,15,TGCAGTGCTACCTCAAGAGCGGAAAGCACAGATACGCAGTATTTT,CSATSRAESTDTQYF
.,.,TRBV2,TRBJ1-1,14,TGTGCCAGCAGGCCAGGGGCGCGGAACACTGAAGCTTTCTTT,CASRPGARNTEAFF
many,.,TRBV7-6,TRBJ2-5,12,TGTGCCAGCAGCTTAGGTTCGGAGACCCAGTACTTC,CASSLGSETQYF
few,.,TRBV12-3/TRBV12-4,TRBJ1-1,13,TGTGCCAGCAGCGGTCGGACGAACACTGAAGCTTTCTTT,CASSGRTNTEAFF
many,.,TRBV29-1,TRBJ2-2,14,TGCAGCGCTCAGATCGGGACAAACACCGGGGAGCTGTTTTTT,CSAQIGTNTGELFF
.,.,TRBV7-2,TRBJ1-2,15,TGTGCCAGCAGCTTAGAACGGATAAGGATCTATGGCTACACCTTC,CASSLERIRIYGYTF
few,.,TRBV5-1,TRBJ2-1,15,TGCGCCAGCAGCTTGGTAGGGGAACCCTACAATGAGCAGTTCTTC,CASSLVGEPYNEQFF
.,.,TRBV6-2/TRBV6-3,TRBJ1-1,16,TGTGCCAGCAGTTACTCGTTACGACAGAAGAACACTGAAGCTTTCTTT,CASSYSLRQKNTEAFF
few,.,TRBV5-5,TRBJ1-1,14,TGTGCCAGCAATACCCCTTTACAGAACACTGAAGCTTTCTTT,CASNTPLQNTEAFF
few,TRBD2,TRBV12-3/TRBV12-4,TRBJ2-5,14,TGTGCCGGCAGTTTTCAGAGCGGGAGTAAGACCCAGTACTTC,CAGSFQSGSKTQYF
many,.,TRBV27,TRBJ2-3,13,TGTGCCAGCAGTTTATGGGGCGCAGATACGCAGTATTTT,CASSLWGADTQYF
few,TRBD2,TRBV27,TRBJ2-3,15,TGTGCCAGCAGACTTAGCGGGACCCCAGGGAATACGCAGTATTTT,CASRLSGTPGNTQYF
few,.,TRBV11-2,TRBJ1-5,15,TGTGCCAGCAGCCCCCAGGCAGGGCCTGATCAGCCCCAGCATTTT,CASSPQAGPDQPQHF
once,.,TRBV18,TRBJ2-1,16,TGTGCCAGCTCACCAACGGGCAGCAGGGTCCACAATGAGCAGTTCTTC,CASSPTGSRVHNEQFF